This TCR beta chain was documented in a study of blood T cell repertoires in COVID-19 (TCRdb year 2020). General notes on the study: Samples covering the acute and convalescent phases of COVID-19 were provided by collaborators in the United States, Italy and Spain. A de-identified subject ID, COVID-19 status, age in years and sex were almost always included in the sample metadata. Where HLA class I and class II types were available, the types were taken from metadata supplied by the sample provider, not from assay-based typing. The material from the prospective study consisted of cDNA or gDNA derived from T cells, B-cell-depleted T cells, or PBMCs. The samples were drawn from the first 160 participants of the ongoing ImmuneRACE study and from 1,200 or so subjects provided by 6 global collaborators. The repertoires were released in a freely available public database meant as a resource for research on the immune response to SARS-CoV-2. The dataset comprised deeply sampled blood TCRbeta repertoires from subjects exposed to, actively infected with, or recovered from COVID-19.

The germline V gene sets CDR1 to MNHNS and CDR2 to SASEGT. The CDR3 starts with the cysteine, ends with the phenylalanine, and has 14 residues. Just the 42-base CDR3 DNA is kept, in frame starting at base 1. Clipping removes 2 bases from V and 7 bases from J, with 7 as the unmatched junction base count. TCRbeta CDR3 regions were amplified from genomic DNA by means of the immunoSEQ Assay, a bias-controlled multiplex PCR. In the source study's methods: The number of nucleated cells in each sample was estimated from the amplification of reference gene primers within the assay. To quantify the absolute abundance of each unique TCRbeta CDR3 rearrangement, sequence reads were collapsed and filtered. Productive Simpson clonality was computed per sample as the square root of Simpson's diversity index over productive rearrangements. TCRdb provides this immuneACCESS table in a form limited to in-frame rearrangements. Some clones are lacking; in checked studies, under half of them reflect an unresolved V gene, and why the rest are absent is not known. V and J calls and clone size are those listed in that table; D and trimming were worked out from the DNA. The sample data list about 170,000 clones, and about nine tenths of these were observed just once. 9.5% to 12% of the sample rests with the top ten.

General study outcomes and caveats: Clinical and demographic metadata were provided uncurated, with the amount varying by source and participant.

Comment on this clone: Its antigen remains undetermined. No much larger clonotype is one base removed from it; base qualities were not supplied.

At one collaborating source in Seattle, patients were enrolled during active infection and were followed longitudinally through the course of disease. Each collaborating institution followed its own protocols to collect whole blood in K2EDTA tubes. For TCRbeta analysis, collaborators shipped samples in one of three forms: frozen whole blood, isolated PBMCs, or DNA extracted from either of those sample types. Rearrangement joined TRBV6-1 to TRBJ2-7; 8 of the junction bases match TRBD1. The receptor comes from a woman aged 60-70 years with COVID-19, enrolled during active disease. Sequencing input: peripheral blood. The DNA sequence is TGTGCCAGCAGTGAACAGGGGGCCCATCGGGAGCAGTACTTC. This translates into CASSEQGAHREQYF.